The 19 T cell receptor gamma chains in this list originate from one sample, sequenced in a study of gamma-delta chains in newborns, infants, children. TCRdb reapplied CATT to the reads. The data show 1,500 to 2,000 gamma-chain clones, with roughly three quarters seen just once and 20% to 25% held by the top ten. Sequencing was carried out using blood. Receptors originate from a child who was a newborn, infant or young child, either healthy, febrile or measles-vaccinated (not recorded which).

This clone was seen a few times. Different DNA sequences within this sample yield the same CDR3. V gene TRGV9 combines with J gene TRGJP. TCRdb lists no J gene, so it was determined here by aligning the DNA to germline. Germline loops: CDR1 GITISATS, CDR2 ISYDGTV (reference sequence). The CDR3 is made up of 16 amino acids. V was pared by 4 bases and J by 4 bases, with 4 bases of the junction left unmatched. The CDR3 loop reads CALWELQELGKKIKVF. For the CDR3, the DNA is TGTGCCTTGTGGGAACTACAAGAGTTGGGCAAAAAAATCAAGGTATTT.

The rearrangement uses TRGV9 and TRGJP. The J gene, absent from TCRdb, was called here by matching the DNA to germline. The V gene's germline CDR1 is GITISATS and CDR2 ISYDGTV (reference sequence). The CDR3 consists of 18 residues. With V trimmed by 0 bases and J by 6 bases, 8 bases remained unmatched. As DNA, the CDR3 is TGTGCCTTGTGGGAGGTGCTGATTGTAGAGTTGGGCAAAAAAATCAAGGTATTT. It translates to CALWEVLIVELGKKIKVF.

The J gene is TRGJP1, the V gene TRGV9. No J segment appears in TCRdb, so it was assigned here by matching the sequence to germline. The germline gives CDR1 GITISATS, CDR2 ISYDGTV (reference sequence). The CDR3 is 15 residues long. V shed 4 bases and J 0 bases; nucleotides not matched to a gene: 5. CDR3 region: CALWEPYTTGWFKIF. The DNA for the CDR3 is TGTGCCTTGTGGGAACCCTATACCACTGGTTGGTTCAAGATATTT.

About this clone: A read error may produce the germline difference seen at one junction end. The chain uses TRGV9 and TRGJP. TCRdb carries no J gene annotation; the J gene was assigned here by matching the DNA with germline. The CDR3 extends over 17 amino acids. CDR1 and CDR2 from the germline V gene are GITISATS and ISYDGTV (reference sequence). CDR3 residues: CASWEETQELGKKIKVF. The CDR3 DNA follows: TGTGCCTCGTGGGAGGAAACTCAAGAGTTGGGCAAAAAAATCAAGGTATTT.

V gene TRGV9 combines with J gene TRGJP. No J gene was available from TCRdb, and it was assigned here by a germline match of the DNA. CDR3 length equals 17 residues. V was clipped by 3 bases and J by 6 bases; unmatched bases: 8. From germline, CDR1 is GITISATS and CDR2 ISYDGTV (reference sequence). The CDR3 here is CALWEMHGELGKKIKVF. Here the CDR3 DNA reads TGTGCCTTGTGGGAGATGCACGGAGAGTTGGGCAAAAAAATCAAGGTATTT.

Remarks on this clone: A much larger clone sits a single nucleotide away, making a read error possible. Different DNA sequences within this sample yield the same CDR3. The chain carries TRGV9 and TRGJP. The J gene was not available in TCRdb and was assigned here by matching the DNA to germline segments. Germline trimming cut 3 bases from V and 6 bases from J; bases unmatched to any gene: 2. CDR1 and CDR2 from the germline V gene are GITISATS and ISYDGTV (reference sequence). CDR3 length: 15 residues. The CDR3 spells CALWETELGKKIKVF. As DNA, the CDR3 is TGTGCCTTGTGGGAGACAGAGTTGGGCAAAAAAATCAAGGTATTT.

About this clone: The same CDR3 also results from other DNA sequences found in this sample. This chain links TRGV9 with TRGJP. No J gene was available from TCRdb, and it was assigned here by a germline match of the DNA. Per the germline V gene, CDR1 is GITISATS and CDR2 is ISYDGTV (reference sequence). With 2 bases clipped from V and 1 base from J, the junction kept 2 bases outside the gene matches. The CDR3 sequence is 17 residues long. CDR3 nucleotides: TGTGCCTTGTGGGAGGGCGGGCAAGAGTTGGGCAAAAAAATCAAGGTATTT. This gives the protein CALWEGGQELGKKIKVF.

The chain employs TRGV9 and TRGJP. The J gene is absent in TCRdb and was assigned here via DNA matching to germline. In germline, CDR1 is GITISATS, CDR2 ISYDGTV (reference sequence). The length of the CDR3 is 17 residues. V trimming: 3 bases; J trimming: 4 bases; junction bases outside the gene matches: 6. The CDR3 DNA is TGTGCCTTGTGGGAGCATCTTCAAGAGTTGGGCAAAAAAATCAAGGTATTT. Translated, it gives CALWEHLQELGKKIKVF.

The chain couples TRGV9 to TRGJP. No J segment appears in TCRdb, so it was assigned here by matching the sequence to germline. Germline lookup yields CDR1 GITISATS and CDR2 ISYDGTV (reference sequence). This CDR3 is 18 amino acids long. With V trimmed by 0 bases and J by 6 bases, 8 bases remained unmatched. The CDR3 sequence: CALWEVLSRELGKKIKVF. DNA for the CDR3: TGTGCCTTGTGGGAGGTGCTTAGCAGAGAGTTGGGCAAAAAAATCAAGGTATTT.

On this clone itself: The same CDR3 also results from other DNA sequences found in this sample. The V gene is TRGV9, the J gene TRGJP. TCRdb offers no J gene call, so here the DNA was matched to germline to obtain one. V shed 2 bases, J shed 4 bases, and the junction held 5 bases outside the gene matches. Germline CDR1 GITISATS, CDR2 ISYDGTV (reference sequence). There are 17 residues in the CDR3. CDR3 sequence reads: CALWEGGQELGKKIKVF. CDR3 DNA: TGTGCCTTGTGGGAGGGCGGCCAAGAGTTGGGCAAAAAAATCAAGGTATTT.

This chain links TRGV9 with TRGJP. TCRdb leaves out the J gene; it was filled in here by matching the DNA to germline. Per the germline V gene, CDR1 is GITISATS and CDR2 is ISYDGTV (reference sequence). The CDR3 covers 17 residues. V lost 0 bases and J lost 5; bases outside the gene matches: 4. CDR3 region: CALWEVEEELGKKIKVF. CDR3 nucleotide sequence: TGTGCCTTGTGGGAGGTGGAAGAAGAGTTGGGCAAAAAAATCAAGGTATTT.

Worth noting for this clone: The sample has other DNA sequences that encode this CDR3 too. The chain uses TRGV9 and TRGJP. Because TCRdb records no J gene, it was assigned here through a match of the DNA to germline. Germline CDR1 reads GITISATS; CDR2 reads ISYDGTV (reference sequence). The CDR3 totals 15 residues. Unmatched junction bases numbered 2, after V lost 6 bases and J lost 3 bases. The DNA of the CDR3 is TGTGCCTTGTGGACGCAAGAGTTGGGCAAAAAAATCAAGGTATTT. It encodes CALWTQELGKKIKVF.

The CDR3 coding sequence is TGTGCCTTGTGGGAGATGAGGGGAGAGTTGGGCAAAAAAATCAAGGTATTT. This sequence encodes CALWEMRGELGKKIKVF. V is TRGV9 and J is TRGJP. No J gene is reported in TCRdb; it was inferred here by comparing the DNA with germline. The V segment lost 3 bases and the J segment 6 bases; nucleotides outside the gene matches: 8. The CDR3 covers 17 residues. Looked up from germline, CDR1 is GITISATS and CDR2 is ISYDGTV (reference sequence).

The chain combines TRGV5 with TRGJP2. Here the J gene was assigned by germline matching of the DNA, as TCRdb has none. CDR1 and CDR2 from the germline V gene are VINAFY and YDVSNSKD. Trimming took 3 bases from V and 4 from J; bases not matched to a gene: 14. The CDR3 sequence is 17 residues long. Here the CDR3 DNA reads TGTGCCACCTGGGACGGGCCCACTCAGCTTAGTGATTGGATCAAGACGTTT. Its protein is CATWDGPTQLSDWIKTF.

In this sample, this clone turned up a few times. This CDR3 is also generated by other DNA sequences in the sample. The CDR3 loop reads CALWESQELGKKIKVF. CDR3 DNA: TGTGCCTTGTGGGAGTCTCAAGAGTTGGGCAAAAAAATCAAGGTATTT. This chain joins TRGV9 and TRGJP. TCRdb gives no J gene; it was assigned here by matching the DNA to germline. Per germline, CDR1 GITISATS and CDR2 ISYDGTV (reference sequence). Trimming at V came to 3 bases and at J to 4 bases, leaving 3 bases not matched to a gene. This CDR3 has 16 residues.

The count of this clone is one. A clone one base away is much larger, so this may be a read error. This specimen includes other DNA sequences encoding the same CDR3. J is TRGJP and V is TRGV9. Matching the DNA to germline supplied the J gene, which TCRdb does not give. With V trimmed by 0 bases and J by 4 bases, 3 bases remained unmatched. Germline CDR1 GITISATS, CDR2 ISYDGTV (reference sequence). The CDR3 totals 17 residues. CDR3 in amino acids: CALWEVPQELGKKIKVF. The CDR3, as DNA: TGTGCCTTGTGGGAGGTGCCACAAGAGTTGGGCAAAAAAATCAAGGTATTT.

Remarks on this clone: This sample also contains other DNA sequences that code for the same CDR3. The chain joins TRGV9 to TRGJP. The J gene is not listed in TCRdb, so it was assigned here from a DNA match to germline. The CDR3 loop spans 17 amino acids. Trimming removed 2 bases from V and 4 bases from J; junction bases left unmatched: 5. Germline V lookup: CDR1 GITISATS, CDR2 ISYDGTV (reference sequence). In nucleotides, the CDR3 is TGTGCCTTGTGGGAGGCCTCTCAAGAGTTGGGCAAAAAAATCAAGGTATTT. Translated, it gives CALWEASQELGKKIKVF.

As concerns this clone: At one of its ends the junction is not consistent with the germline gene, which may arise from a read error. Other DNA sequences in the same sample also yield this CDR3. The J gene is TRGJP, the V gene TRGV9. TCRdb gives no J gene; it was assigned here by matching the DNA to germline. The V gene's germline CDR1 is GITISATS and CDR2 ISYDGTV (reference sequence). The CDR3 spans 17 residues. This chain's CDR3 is CALWEVLGELGKKIKVF. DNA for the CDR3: TGCGCCTTGTGGGAGGTGCTCGGTGAGTTGGGCAAAAAAATCAAGGTATTT.

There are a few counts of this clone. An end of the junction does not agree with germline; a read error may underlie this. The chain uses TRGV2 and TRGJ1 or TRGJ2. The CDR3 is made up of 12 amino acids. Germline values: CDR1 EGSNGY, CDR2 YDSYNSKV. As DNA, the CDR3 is TGTGCCACCTGTGACGTGACCGATAAGAAACTCTTT. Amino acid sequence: CATCDVTDKKLF.